The 15 T cell receptor beta chains below come from one sample, sequenced in a study of T-cell reconstitution after alpha-beta-depleted transplantation in children. Unique molecular identifiers were incorporated during preparation of the TCRbeta library. TCRdb reprocessed the PCR reads via MiXCR and lists one record per CDR3 protein. The repertoire consists of 670,000 or so distinct CDR3 sequences, with about 12% occurring once and the leading ten covering about 0.77%. The material sequenced was PBMCs, taken before TCRalphabeta/CD19-depleted stem cell transplant. These receptors were taken from a girl aged 2 to 10 with congenital amegakaryocytic thrombocytopenia, due to receive a stem cell transplant.

This clonotype was counted many times. The rearrangement uses TRBV27 and TRBJ2-4; TRBD2 matches at 14 bases. The CDR3 sequence is 17 residues long. With V trimmed by 4 bases and J by 2 bases, 4 bases remained unmatched. Per the germline V gene, CDR1 is MNHEY and CDR2 is SMNVEV (reference sequence). CDR3 in DNA: TGTGCCAGCAGTTCAGGGACTAGCGGGAGATCCAAAAACATTCAGTACTTC. It codes for CASSSGTSGRSKNIQYF.

The table lists this clonotype with many counts. The rearrangement links TRBV20-1 to TRBJ2-3; D is unresolved. From germline, CDR1 is DFQATT and CDR2 SNEGSKA (reference sequence). V lost 2 bases, J lost 0 bases, and 3 bases lay in between. The CDR3 is 12 amino acids. CDR3 sequence: CSARWSTDTQYF. The CDR3 nucleotides are TGCAGTGCTAGATGGAGCACAGATACGCAGTATTTT.

The V gene is TRBV30, the J gene TRBJ2-3, with D unclear. CDR1 is GTSNPN and CDR2 is SVGIG in the germline V gene (reference sequence). Trimming pared 0 bases from V and 5 bases from J, leaving 9 bases between. The CDR3 sequence is 13 residues long. The CDR3 DNA follows: TGTGCCTGGAGTGTCAAATTTAGAGATACGCAGTATTTT. It yields the protein CAWSVKFRDTQYF.

This chain links TRBV18 with TRBJ2-4; 13 positions agree with TRBD2. The CDR3 is 17 residues long. Germline-derived CDR1 and CDR2 are KGHSH and LQKENI. V shed 3 bases and J 4 bases; nucleotides not matched to a gene: 6. The CDR3 sequence: CASSPRGLAGVKNIQYF. CDR3 coding DNA: TGTGCCAGCTCACCCAGAGGACTAGCGGGAGTGAAAAACATTCAGTACTTC.

Many counts were recorded for this clonotype. The chain couples TRBV29-1 to TRBJ1-1; D is undetermined. Trimming took 4 bases from V and 0 from J, leaving 3 bases between them. The CDR3 runs to 11 residues. The germline V gene encodes CDR1 SQVTM and CDR2 ANQGSEA. For the CDR3, the DNA is TGCAGCGTTGCCATGAACACTGAAGCTTTCTTT. Protein product: CSVAMNTEAFF. The whole variable domain, remainder taken from reference TRBV29-1 and TRBJ1-1, is SAVISQKPSRDICQRGTSLTIQCQVDSQVTMMFWYRQQPGQSLTLIATANQGSEATYESGFVIDKFPISRPNLTFSTLTVSNMSPEDSSIYLCSVAMNTEAFFGQGTRLTVV.

This clonotype was observed many times. The rearrangement joins TRBV10-3 to TRBJ2-1, with 10 bases lining up with TRBD1. The trim removed 9 bases at V and 5 bases at J, leaving 7 bases unmatched. Germline lookup yields CDR1 ENHRY and CDR2 SYGVKD. The CDR3 totals 14 residues. The CDR3 DNA is TGTGCCATTTCCGGGACAGGGGTAAACAATGAGCAGTTCTTC. Translation: CAISGTGVNNEQFF.

This clonotype was seen at least ten times. The chain combines TRBV12-3 or TRBV12-4 with TRBJ2-1; a possible D gene is TRBD2 (6 bases). This CDR3 spans 16 amino acids. V lost 7 bases to trimming and J lost 4 bases, with 20 bases between them. This CDR3 is CASNKGRTMWYNEQFF. CDR3 bases: TGTGCCAGCAACAAGGGGCGGACTATGTGGTACAATGAGCAGTTCTTC.

This clonotype was counted a few times. The chain recombines TRBV11-2 with TRBJ2-7; 13 nucleotides agree with TRBD2. The CDR3 has 16 residues. The germline gives CDR1 SGHAT, CDR2 FQNNGV. Trimming removed 5 bases from V and 2 bases from J; junction bases left unmatched: 6. CDR3 DNA sequence: TGTGCCAGCAGCATTCCGGGACTAGCGGGAACCTACGAGCAGTACTTC. It yields the protein CASSIPGLAGTYEQYF.

The table lists this clonotype with many counts. The chain employs TRBV25-1 and TRBJ2-3, with TRBD1 matching 9 bases. Germline-derived CDR1 and CDR2 are MGHDK and SYGVNS. The CDR3 length is 15 residues. V was clipped by 5 bases and J by 5 bases; unmatched bases: 8. As DNA, the CDR3 is TGTGCCAGCAGTTCATACAGGGGGCCCGGAGATACGCAGTATTTT. This encodes CASSSYRGPGDTQYF. Filled out from reference TRBV25-1 and TRBJ2-3, the complete variable domain reads EADIYQTPRYLVIGTGKKITLECSQTMGHDKMYWYQQDPGMELHLIHYSYGVNSTEKGDLSSESTVSRIRTEHFPLTLESARPSHTSQYLCASSSYRGPGDTQYFGPGTRLTVL.

This clonotype was counted between two and nine times. CDR3: CSVEDSTSGRLFIMYF. The CDR3, as DNA: TGCAGCGTTGAAGATTCAACTAGCGGGAGGCTTTTCATTATGTATTTT. The chain combines TRBV29-1 with TRBJ2-3; 12 bases agree with TRBD2. CDR3 length: 16 amino acids. Unmatched junction bases numbered 15, after V lost 0 bases and J lost 14 bases. The germline gives CDR1 SQVTM, CDR2 ANQGSEA.

This clonotype was seen at least ten times. V gene TRBV20-1 combines with J gene TRBJ1-3, with D perhaps TRBD1 (6 bases). The length of the CDR3 is 14 residues. V gave up 0 bases and J gave up 5 bases, with 11 bases separating them. The germline V gene encodes CDR1 DFQATT and CDR2 SNEGSKA (reference sequence). The CDR3 here is CSARELQGRNTIYF. Written as DNA, the CDR3 is TGCAGTGCTAGAGAATTACAGGGACGAAACACCATATATTTT.

The table lists this clonotype with many counts. V gene TRBV29-1 combines with J gene TRBJ2-5; 8 bases agree with TRBD1. The CDR3 is made up of 12 amino acids. V gave up 3 bases and J gave up 3 bases; unmatched junction bases: 0. Germline V CDR1 and CDR2: SQVTM, ANQGSEA. The CDR3 region is CSVETGEETQYF. The DNA for the CDR3 is TGCAGCGTTGAGACAGGGGAAGAGACCCAGTACTTC. Combining the CDR3 with reference TRBV29-1 and TRBJ2-5 gives the whole variable domain SAVISQKPSRDICQRGTSLTIQCQVDSQVTMMFWYRQQPGQSLTLIATANQGSEATYESGFVIDKFPISRPNLTFSTLTVSNMSPEDSSIYLCSVETGEETQYFGPGTRLLVL.

This rearrangement joins TRBV7-9 to TRBJ2-2, with D hard to call. Germline values: CDR1 SEHNR, CDR2 FQNEAQ (reference sequence). Trimming removed 6 bases at V and 7 bases at J, with 6 bases between. The CDR3 runs to 11 residues. This chain's CDR3 is CASRQSGELFF. The CDR3, as DNA: TGTGCCAGCAGACAAAGCGGGGAGCTGTTTTTT.

This clonotype was recorded many times. The gene calls are TRBV12-3 or TRBV12-4 and TRBJ2-1; TRBD1 is a possible D gene (5 bases). This CDR3 contains 15 residues. V lost 5 bases and J 7 bases, leaving 18 bases between the germline ends. This chain's CDR3 is CASSLSRTLSNEQFF. The CDR3 region has the DNA TGTGCCAGCAGTCTCTCCAGGACACTGAGTAATGAGCAGTTCTTC.

This clonotype has a count of ten or more. The chain joins TRBV7-8 to TRBJ2-7; no firm D call. This CDR3 is 18 amino acids long. Germline CDR1 SGHVS, CDR2 FQNEAQ. V shed 4 bases and J shed 7 bases, with 29 bases lying between them. CDR3 in DNA: TGTGCCAGCAGCTCTATACGAAGTAGGGCTAGGGCTAATGAGGAGCAGTACTTC. It encodes CASSSIRSRARANEEQYF.